This T cell receptor beta chain was identified during a study of T cell responses to AZD1222 COVID-19 vaccine. Study-level points and caveats: Only a handful of AZD1222 recipients, roughly six in all, had baseline seropositivity.

Trimming stripped 0 bases from V and 8 bases from J, with 11 bases between. Germline V gives CDR1 SGHAT, CDR2 FQNNGV. The CDR3 has 14 residues. Sequenced by immunoSEQ multiplex PCR; TCRdb stores in-frame clones only, minus some. This sample carries approximately 70,000 clones, roughly 91% of them seen once, and the ten largest clones take roughly 4.9%. A remark on this clone: The antigen remains unidentified.

This TCR was recovered from an adult who received the MenACWY meningococcal vaccine as a control. The rearrangement uses TRBV11-2 and TRBJ2-1, with TRBD2 as a possible D gene (6 bases). This specimen was peripheral blood, taken 28 days after the second dose of the MenACWY control vaccine. The CDR3 loop is CASSLDLARDEQFF. Here the CDR3 DNA reads TGTGCCAGCAGCTTAGATCTAGCGAGAGATGAGCAGTTCTTC.